The present TCR beta chain was sequenced within a study of cytomegalovirus exposure and HLA in healthy donors. Background on the study: Earlier, 110 million or so unique TCR beta sequences were recovered from roughly 180 million T cells by an analysis.

Study-wide points: Later analysis suggested links between common viral pathogens and several top significant clusters. Rare TCR sequences dominated, though some public TCRs recurred in many donors. Altogether, about 160 TCR beta chains were recorded as cytomegalovirus-associated.

Trimming pared 4 bases from V and 2 bases from J, leaving 15 bases between. Germline assignment: CDR1 MDHEN and CDR2 SYDVKM. The CDR3 sequence is 16 residues long. It was with 60 Vbeta and 13 Jbeta primers that the PCR ran. Assay used: immunoSEQ multiplex PCR; TCRdb lists only in-frame clones, some missing. Here the sample spans approximately 300,000 clones, 80% being singletons. Concerning this clone: Its antigen is not known.

The chain combines TRBV28 with TRBJ2-1; D unclear. The sequenced sample consisted of PBMCs. The source of this sequence is a girl aged 2 to 9 in good health and CMV-seronegative. CDR3 loop: CASSSAATSAYNEQFF. The DNA of the CDR3 is TGTGCCAGCAGTTCCGCAGCGACCAGCGCCTACAATGAGCAGTTCTTC.